The 9 T cell receptor beta chains reported below all come from one sample, sequenced in a study of identical twins. TCRdb redid the calling of the 5' RACE reads with MiXCR, one entry per CDR3 protein. This table has about 490,000 distinct CDR3 sequences, nearly 15% appearing once. These records were also assigned to another study, of yellow fever vaccine responses in identical twins.

The sequenced sample was CD4+ T cells sorted from blood. The receptors come from a woman between 18 and 29 years old in good health.

This clonotype appeared a few times. The chain recombines TRBV4-1 with TRBJ2-1; D ambiguous. The germline V gene has CDR1 MGHRA and CDR2 YSYEKL. Trimming left V 4 bases short and J 4 bases short, with 14 bases between. This CDR3 is built from 15 residues. The CDR3 DNA sequence: TGCGCCAGCAGCCCGTCATTGGCCCTATACAATGAGCAGTTCTTC. It is translated as CASSPSLALYNEQFF.

This clonotype appeared a few times. This chain connects TRBV5-1 to TRBJ1-1, with TRBD1 matching over 9 bases. Germline V gene lookup returns CDR1 SGHRS and CDR2 YFSETQ. The CDR3 has 15 residues. V lost 4 bases to trimming and J lost 5 bases; unmatched junction nucleotides: 9. CDR3: CASSLRGQGETEAFF. CDR3 nucleotides: TGCGCCAGCAGCCTGAGGGGACAGGGAGAGACTGAAGCTTTCTTT.

This clonotype was seen a handful of times. This chain links TRBV6-1 with TRBJ2-4; 7 bases align to TRBD1. Germline-derived CDR1 and CDR2 are MNHNS and SASEGT. After removal of 7 bases from V and 3 bases from J, the junction contained 9 bases not matched to a gene. The CDR3 loop spans 15 amino acids. This CDR3 is CASTEGGPGKNIQYF. The CDR3 bases are TGTGCCAGCACCGAAGGGGGCCCTGGCAAAAACATTCAGTACTTC.

This clonotype has a handful of counts. The chain recombines TRBV27 with TRBJ1-1; no clear D. Germline V gene data show CDR1 as MNHEY and CDR2 as SMNVEV (reference sequence). The CDR3 has 14 residues. Trimming stripped 2 bases from V and 4 bases from J, with 11 bases between. The DNA of the CDR3 is TGTGCCAGCAGTTTAAAGGGAGCGAGCACTGAAGCTTTCTTT. It translates to CASSLKGASTEAFF.

This clonotype was counted ten times or more. The chain joins TRBV10-3 to TRBJ2-7; TRBD1 or TRBD2 may be the D gene (5 bases each). The length of the CDR3 is 16 residues. CDR1 ENHRY and CDR2 SYGVKD come from the germline V gene. With 6 bases removed from V and 1 base from J, the gap between germline ends came to 19 bases. The CDR3 protein is CAIRSPGRGISYEQYF. The CDR3 DNA sequence: TGTGCCATCAGGAGTCCGGGACGTGGGATTTCCTACGAGCAGTACTTC.

This clonotype was detected a few times. The chain is built from TRBV7-2 and TRBJ2-3; no clear D gene. The CDR3 consists of 14 residues. CDR1 is SGHTA, CDR2 FQGNSA, per germline. Between the trimmed V and J ends, which lost 5 bases and 0 bases, there was a span of 9 bases. The CDR3 sequence is CASSIYVSTDTQYF. The CDR3 nucleotides read TGTGCCAGCAGCATTTATGTGAGCACAGATACGCAGTATTTT.

There are a few counts of this clonotype. The chain employs TRBV29-1 and TRBJ2-5; D call uncertain. V was clipped by 4 bases and J by 4 bases, with 16 bases between them. This CDR3 comprises 14 residues. From germline, CDR1 is SQVTM and CDR2 ANQGSEA. For the CDR3, the DNA is TGCAGCGTTGGTTTAGGGTCAATTGGAGAGACCCAGTACTTC. Residues: CSVGLGSIGETQYF.

This clonotype occurred many times. The J gene is TRBJ1-2, the V gene TRBV10-2, with a tentative D call TRBD1 (5 bases). This CDR3 has 13 amino acids. The V end was cut by 4 bases, the J end by 5 bases, with 11 bases between. The V gene's germline CDR1 is WSHSY and CDR2 SAAADI. The CDR3 bases are TGCGCCAGCAGTGGACAGTCGTTATATGGCTACACCTTC. It specifies CASSGQSLYGYTF.

This clonotype has at least ten counts. The chain has TRBV5-1 and TRBJ2-2; D call uncertain. CDR3 length: 13 amino acids. V was trimmed by 0 bases and J by 4 bases, leaving 4 bases between them. The V gene's germline CDR1 is SGHRS and CDR2 YFSETQ. Written as DNA, the CDR3 is TGCGCCAGCAGCTTGGACTCCACCGGGGAGCTGTTTTTT. It is translated as CASSLDSTGELFF.